Given below is one TCR beta chain in context. Its specificity is not known. J lost 0 bases, V lost 5 bases, and 5 bases had no gene match. This CDR3 contains 14 residues. Germline assignment: CDR1 SQVTM and CDR2 ANQGSEA. The table came from immunoSEQ multiplex PCR; TCRdb's copy has only in-frame clones and leaves some out. The data hold approximately 36,000 clones, with about 79% observed a single time. The source of the sample is a study of CD4 T cells in relation to SARS-CoV-2 and coronaviruses. In the study overall: PBMCs were cultured with antigen for less than twelve days before TCR beta sequencing. Convalescent donors were aged roughly 21 to 72, with median approximately 42 years. Findings and caveats of the study: Each donor contributed either pre-pandemic or post-infection samples, not both.

This sequence originates from an adult with COVID-19. The rearrangement links TRBV29-1 to TRBJ2-7, with 9 bases aligning to TRBD1. Input material: naive CD4+ T cells from PBMCs, cultured in vitro. The subset is: naive CD4+ T cells isolated by negative enrichment. CDR3 in DNA: TGCAGCGTTCACGGGACAGGGAGCTCCTACGAGCAGTACTTC. Its protein product is CSVHGTGSSYEQYF.